Included here is one T cell receptor beta chain sequence, with context. These data are taken from a study of blood T cell repertoires in COVID-19. The overall study: PBMCs, B-cell-depleted T cells, or T cells were the source of the cDNA or gDNA that made up the material.

Clones were sequenced by immunoSEQ multiplex PCR, and TCRdb holds only the in-frame ones, with some missing. The sample holds 150,000 to 200,000 clones, around 80% seen once. Seattle enrolled patients during active infection and tracked them longitudinally. CDR1 and CDR2 from the germline V gene are ENHRY and SYGVKD. The V end lost 5 bases, the J end lost 8 bases, and 7 bases lay between the germline ends. The CDR3 runs to 11 residues. Specimen: peripheral blood. The clonotype was recovered from a woman older than 75 with COVID-19, enrolled during active disease. This chain links TRBV10-3 with TRBJ2-1; D may be TRBD2 (5 bases). The CDR3: CAISPGDEQFF. The CDR3 nucleotides are TGTGCCATCAGTCCCGGGGATGAGCAGTTCTTC.